This T cell receptor (beta chain) was identified in a study of long-term antiretroviral therapy in people with HIV. CDR1 LGHNA and CDR2 YSLEER come from the germline V gene. This CDR3 contains 17 residues. V dropped 4 bases and J dropped 3; count of bases not matched to a gene: 10. Sequencing relied on immunoSEQ assay v3.0, run at survey level. Per sample, sequencing targeted roughly 40,000-55,000 T-cell genomes. This table comes from immunoSEQ multiplex PCR, and its TCRdb copy is limited to in-frame clones, with some not included. The sample records about 38,000 clones, over 80% being singletons. Treatment for all HIV-infected participants took place in the United States.

This clonotype was sampled from a man aged 18 to 29 with HIV. This sequence joins TRBV4-3 and TRBJ2-3; 10 positions match TRBD2. The source material was unsorted PBMCs, sampled 1.5 years after starting antiretroviral therapy. The CDR3 DNA sequence: TGCGCCAGCAGCCCCTTTCTAGCGGGAGATGGAACAGATACGCAGTATTTT. It yields the protein CASSPFLAGDGTDTQYF.